This record concerns one T cell receptor beta chain sequence. Its binding antigen is unknown. No much larger clone exists at a distance of one base, and base qualities are not known. The library came from the immunoSEQ multiplex PCR assay. Not all clones reach the TCRdb copy of this immuneACCESS table, which keeps in-frame sequences only. Checked studies attribute under half of the gap to unresolved V genes and leave the rest unexplained. In all, the sample holds about 80,000 clones, and approximately 90% of those were seen once. 1.9% of the sample is taken by the ten largest. The data were taken from a study of T cell changes during pregnancy in multiple sclerosis (dated by TCRdb to about 2019). About the investigation overall: The study examined how the T cell repertoire changed over the course of pregnancy in women with multiple sclerosis.

The CDR3, from cysteine to phenylalanine, totals 11 residues. Only the CDR3 portion is preserved as DNA: 33 bases, with reading frame beginning at the first base. V loses 4 bases, J loses 7 bases, and the germline ends lie 4 bases apart. CDR1 and CDR2 were assigned from the germline V gene as SNHLY and FYNNEI. This TCR derives from a female donor with multiple sclerosis, enrolled in a pregnancy study. Sequenced material: peripheral blood, taken before pregnancy. The sequence joins TRBV2 to TRBJ2-2, with no reliable assignment of the D segment. The CDR3 reads CASSAGGELFF. The DNA sequence is as follows: TGTGCCAGCAGTGCGGGCGGGGAGCTGTTTTTT.